The sequence of this T cell receptor (beta chain) was determined in a study of graft-versus-host responses after intestinal transplantation. Libraries were prepared by immunoSEQ multiplex PCR; TCRdb keeps only in-frame clonotypes and omits some of them. Of some 45,000 clones in the sample, more than 85% were seen once. The CDR3 extends over 16 amino acids. V shed 5 bases, J shed 1 base, and the junction held 7 bases outside the gene matches. The germline V gene encodes CDR1 MDHEN and CDR2 SYDVKM. The receptor comes from a human patient who received an intestinal transplant, so some T cells may come from the graft donor. The starting material was PBMCs, obtained 524 days after transplant. The V call is TRBV28, the J call TRBJ2-7, with TRBD2 matching 11 bases. The CDR3, as DNA: TGTGCCAGCAGTCCCAGGACTAGCGGGTTTTCCTACGAGCAGTACTTC. Translated, it gives CASSPRTSGFSYEQYF.